This TCR beta chain came from a study of control samples from healthy donors and cancer patients. Germline CDR1 and CDR2: LNHDA and SQIVND (reference sequence). J was trimmed by 5 bases and V by 9 bases; bases with no gene match: 8. The CDR3 has 14 amino acids. Using immunoSEQ multiplex PCR, the repertoire was profiled, and TCRdb retains in-frame clones only, with some absent. Seen here are about 70,000 clones, about 94% observed once, and the top ten hold over 2.5%. The rearrangement uses TRBV19 and TRBJ1-5; 9 bases map to TRBD1. Sequencing used blood. This clonotype originated in a woman in her twenties or thirties in good health. CDR3: CASSQTGGHQPQHF. The CDR3, as DNA: TGTGCCAGCTCACAGACAGGGGGGCATCAGCCCCAGCATTTT.